This note documents a single TCR beta chain sequence. This table comes from immunoSEQ multiplex PCR, and its TCRdb copy is limited to in-frame clones, with some not included. The table includes 95,000 to 100,000 clones, roughly 95% detected once. Germline V lookup: CDR1 SGHRS, CDR2 YFSETQ. The V gene lost 1 base and the J gene lost 6 bases, with 5 bases spanning the gap. The CDR3 length is 12 residues. These data come from a study of technical replicates of blood from four donors. The specimen sequenced was T cells isolated from PBMCs. The V call is TRBV5-1, the J call TRBJ2-1; D gene uncertain. This TCR was sampled from a human donor in good health. CDR3 sequence (DNA): TGCGCCAGCAGCTTGTCTCCCAATGAGCAGTTCTTC. It yields the protein CASSLSPNEQFF.